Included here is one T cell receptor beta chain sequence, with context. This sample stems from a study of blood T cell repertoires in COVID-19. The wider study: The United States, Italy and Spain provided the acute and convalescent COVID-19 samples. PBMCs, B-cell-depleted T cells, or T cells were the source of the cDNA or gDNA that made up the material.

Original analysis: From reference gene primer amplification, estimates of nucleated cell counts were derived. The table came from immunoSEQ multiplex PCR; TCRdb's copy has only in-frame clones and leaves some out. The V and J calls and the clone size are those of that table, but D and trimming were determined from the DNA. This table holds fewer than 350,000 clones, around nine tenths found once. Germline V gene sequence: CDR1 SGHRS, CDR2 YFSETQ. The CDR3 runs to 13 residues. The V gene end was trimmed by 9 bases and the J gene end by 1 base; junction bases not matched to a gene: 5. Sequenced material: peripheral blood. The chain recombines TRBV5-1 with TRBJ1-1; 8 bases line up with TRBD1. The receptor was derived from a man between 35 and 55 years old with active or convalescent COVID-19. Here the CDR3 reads CATRTGPNTEAFF. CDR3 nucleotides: TGCGCCACCCGGACAGGGCCGAACACTGAAGCTTTCTTT. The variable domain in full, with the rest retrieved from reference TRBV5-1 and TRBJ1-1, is KAGVTQTPRYLIKTRGQQVTLSCSPISGHRSVSWYQQTPGQGLQFLFEYFSETQRNKGNFPGRFSGRQFSNSRSEMNVSTLELGDSALYLCATRTGPNTEAFFGQGTRLTVV.